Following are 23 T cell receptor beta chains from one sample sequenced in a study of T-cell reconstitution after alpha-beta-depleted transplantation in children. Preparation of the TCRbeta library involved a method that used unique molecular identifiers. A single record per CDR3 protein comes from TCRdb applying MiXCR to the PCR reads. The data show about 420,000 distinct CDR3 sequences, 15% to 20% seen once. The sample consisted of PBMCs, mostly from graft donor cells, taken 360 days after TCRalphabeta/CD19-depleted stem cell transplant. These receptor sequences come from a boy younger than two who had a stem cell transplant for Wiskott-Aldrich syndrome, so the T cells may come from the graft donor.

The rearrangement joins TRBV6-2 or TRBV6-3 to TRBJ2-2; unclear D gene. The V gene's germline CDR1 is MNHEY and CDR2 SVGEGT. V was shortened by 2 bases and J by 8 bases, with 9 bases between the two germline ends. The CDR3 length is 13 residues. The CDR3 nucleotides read TGTGCCAGCAGTTACGGCAGTCTTGGGGAGCTGTTTTTT. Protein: CASSYGSLGELFF.

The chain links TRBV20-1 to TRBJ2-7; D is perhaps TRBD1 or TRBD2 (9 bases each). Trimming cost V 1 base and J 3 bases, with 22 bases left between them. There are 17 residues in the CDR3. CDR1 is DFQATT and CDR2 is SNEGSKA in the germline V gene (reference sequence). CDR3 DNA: TGCAGTGCTAGAGTGGCGGGAGGGGACAGGGCTTTCTACGAGCAGTACTTC. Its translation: CSARVAGGDRAFYEQYF.

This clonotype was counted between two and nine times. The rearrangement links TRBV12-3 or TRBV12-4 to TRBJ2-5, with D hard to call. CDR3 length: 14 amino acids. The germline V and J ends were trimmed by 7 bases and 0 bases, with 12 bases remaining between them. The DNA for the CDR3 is TGTGCCAGCAATTCTTACGGGTACCAAGAGACCCAGTACTTC. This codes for CASNSYGYQETQYF.

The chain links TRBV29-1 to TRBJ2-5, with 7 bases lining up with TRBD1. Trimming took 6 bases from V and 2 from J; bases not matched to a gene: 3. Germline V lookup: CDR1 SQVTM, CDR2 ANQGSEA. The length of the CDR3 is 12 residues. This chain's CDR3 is CSVLDRQETQYF. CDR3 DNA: TGCAGCGTCTTGGACAGGCAAGAGACCCAGTACTTC. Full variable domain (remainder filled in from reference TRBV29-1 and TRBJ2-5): SAVISQKPSRDICQRGTSLTIQCQVDSQVTMMFWYRQQPGQSLTLIATANQGSEATYESGFVIDKFPISRPNLTFSTLTVSNMSPEDSSIYLCSVLDRQETQYFGPGTRLLVL.

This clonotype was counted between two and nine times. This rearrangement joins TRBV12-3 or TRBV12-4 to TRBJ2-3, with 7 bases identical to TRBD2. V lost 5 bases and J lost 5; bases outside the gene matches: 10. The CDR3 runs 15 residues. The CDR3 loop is CASSPFRLAGDTQYF. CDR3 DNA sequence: TGTGCCAGCAGTCCATTTAGACTAGCAGGAGATACGCAGTATTTT.

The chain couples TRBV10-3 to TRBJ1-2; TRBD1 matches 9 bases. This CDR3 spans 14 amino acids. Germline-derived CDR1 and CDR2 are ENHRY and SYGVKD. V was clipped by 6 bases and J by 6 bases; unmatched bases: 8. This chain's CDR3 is CAIRKDRGKDGYTF. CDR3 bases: TGTGCCATCAGGAAGGACAGGGGCAAGGATGGCTACACCTTC.

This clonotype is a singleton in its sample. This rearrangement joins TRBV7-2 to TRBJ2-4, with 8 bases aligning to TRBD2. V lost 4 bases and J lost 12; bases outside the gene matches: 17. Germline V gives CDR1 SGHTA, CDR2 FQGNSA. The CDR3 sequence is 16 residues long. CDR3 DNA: TGTGCCAGCAGCTCAACGGGGGGGACTACAGTGGGAACTCAGTACTTC. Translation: CASSSTGGTTVGTQYF.

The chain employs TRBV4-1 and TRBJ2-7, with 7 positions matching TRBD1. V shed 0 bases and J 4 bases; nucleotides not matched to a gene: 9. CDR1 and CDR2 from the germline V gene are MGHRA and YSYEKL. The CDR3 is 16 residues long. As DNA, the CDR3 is TGCGCCAGCAGCCAAGATCCTCTGACAGGGCGGTACGAGCAGTACTTC. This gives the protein CASSQDPLTGRYEQYF.

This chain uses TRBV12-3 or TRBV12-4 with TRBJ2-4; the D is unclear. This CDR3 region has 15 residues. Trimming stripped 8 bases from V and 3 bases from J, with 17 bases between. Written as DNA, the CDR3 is TGTGCCAGCTCCCGCCTTGGGGAAGTCAAAAACATTCAGTACTTC. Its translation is CASSRLGEVKNIQYF.

CDR3 sequence (DNA): TGTGCCAGCAGCAAAGAGAGGGCGGTCAGCACAGATACGCAGTATTTT. Translated, it gives CASSKERAVSTDTQYF. The gene calls are TRBV21-1 and TRBJ2-3; the D call TRBD2 from the table was never checked on the DNA. TRBV21-1 is flagged as a pseudogene. This CDR3 has 16 residues.

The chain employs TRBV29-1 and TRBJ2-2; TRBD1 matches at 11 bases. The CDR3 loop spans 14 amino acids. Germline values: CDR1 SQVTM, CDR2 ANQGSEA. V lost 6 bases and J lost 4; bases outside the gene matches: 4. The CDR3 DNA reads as TGCAGCGTCAAGGGACAGGGGGTCACCGGGGAGCTGTTTTTT. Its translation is CSVKGQGVTGELFF.

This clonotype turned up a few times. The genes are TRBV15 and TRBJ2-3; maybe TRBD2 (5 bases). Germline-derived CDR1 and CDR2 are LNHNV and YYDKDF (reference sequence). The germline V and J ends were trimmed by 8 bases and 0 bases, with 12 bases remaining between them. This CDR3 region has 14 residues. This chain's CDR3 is CATRGFSSTDTQYF. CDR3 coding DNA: TGTGCCACCCGCGGGTTTTCTAGCACAGATACGCAGTATTTT.

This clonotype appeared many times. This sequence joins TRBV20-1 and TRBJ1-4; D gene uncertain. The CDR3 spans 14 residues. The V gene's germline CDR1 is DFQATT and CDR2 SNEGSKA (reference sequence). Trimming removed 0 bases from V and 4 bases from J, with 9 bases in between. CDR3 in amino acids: CSAREGGLNEKLFF. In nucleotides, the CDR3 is TGCAGTGCTAGAGAAGGAGGCCTTAATGAAAAACTGTTTTTT.

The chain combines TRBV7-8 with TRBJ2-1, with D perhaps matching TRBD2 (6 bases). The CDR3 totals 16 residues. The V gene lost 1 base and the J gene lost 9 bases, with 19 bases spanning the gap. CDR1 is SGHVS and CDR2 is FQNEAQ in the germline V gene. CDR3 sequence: CASSLGHYGGLGEQFF. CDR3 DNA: TGTGCCAGCAGCTTAGGACACTACGGGGGTTTGGGTGAGCAGTTCTTC.

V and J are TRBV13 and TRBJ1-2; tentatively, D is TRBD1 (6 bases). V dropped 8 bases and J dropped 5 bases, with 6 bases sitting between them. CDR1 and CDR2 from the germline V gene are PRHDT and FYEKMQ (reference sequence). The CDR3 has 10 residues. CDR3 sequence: CASGQYGYTF. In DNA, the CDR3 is TGTGCCAGCGGACAGTATGGCTACACCTTC.

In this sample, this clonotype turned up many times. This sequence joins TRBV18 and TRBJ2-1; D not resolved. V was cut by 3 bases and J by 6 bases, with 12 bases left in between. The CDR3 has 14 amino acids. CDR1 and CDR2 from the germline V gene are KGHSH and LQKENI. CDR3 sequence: CASSPWVKGNEQFF. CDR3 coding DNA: TGTGCCAGCTCACCTTGGGTTAAGGGCAATGAGCAGTTCTTC.

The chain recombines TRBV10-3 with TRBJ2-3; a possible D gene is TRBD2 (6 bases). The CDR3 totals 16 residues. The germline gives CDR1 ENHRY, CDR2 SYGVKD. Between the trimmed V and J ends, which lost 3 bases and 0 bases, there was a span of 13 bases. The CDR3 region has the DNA TGTGCCATCAGTGATGGACTACATACTAGCACAGATACGCAGTATTTT. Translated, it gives CAISDGLHTSTDTQYF.

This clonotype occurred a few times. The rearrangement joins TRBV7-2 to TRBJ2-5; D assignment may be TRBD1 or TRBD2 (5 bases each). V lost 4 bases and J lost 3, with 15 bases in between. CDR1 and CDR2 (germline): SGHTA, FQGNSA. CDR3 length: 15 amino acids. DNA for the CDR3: TGTGCCAGCAGCTCCAACGGGGACGGCAAAGAGACCCAGTACTTC. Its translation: CASSSNGDGKETQYF.

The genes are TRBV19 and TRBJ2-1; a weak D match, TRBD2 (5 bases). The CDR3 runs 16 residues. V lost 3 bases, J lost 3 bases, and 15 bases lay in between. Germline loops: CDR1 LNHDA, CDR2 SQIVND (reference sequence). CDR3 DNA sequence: TGTGCCAGTAGTATCCTTGGTAGCGTGATCTACAATGAGCAGTTCTTC. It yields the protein CASSILGSVIYNEQFF.

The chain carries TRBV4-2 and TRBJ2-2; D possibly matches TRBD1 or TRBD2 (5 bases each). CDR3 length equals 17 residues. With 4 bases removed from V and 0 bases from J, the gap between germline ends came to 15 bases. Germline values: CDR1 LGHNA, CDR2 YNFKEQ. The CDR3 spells CASSPGTYRANTGELFF. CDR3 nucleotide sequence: TGTGCCAGCAGCCCAGGGACCTACCGCGCGAACACCGGGGAGCTGTTTTTT.

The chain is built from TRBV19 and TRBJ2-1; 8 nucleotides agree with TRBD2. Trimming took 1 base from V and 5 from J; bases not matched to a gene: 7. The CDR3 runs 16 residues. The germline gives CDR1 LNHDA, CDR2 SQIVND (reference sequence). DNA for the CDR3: TGTGCCAGTAGTATAGTGCCTAGCGGGTTCAACAATGAGCAGTTCTTC. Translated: CASSIVPSGFNNEQFF.

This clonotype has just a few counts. The CDR3 reads CAISERPRNEQFF. In DNA, the CDR3 is TGTGCCATCAGTGAGAGGCCTCGAAATGAGCAGTTCTTC. The chain links TRBV10-3 to TRBJ2-1; D remains ambiguous. Trimming took off 2 bases at V and 7 bases at J, with 9 bases between the two ends. CDR1 and CDR2 from the germline V gene are ENHRY and SYGVKD. The CDR3 sequence is 13 residues long.

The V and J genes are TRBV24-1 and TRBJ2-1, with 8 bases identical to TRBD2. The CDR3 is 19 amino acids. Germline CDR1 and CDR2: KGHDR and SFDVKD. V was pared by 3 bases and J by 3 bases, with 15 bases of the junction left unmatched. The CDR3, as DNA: TGTGCCACCAGTGATAGGATGTCTAGCGGGCACGTTAACTACAATGAGCAGTTCTTC. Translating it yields CATSDRMSSGHVNYNEQFF.